This TCR beta chain originates from a study of T cell changes during pregnancy in multiple sclerosis. The germline V gene has CDR1 SEHNR and CDR2 FQNEAQ (reference sequence). J gave up 7 bases and V 5 bases, and 8 bases lay outside the gene matches. The CDR3 consists of 15 residues. Assay used: immunoSEQ multiplex PCR; TCRdb lists only in-frame clones, some missing. Among tens of thousands of clones, over 90% were seen once, and the ten largest hold 0.8% to 1%. The sequences come from peripheral blood, collected in the first trimester of pregnancy. This chain connects TRBV7-9 to TRBJ2-1; 10 nucleotides line up with TRBD2. The clonotype was recovered from a female donor with multiple sclerosis, enrolled in a pregnancy study. This CDR3 is CASSPGLAVTNEQFF. The CDR3 DNA follows: TGTGCCAGCAGCCCAGGACTAGCGGTTACGAATGAGCAGTTCTTC.